This T cell receptor beta chain was sequenced during a study of cytomegalovirus exposure and HLA in healthy donors. Findings of the study overall: A few CMV-associated chains were confirmed in vitro to be specific for CMV antigens. A missense variant in DCLRE1C was later tied to TCR beta V- and J-gene trimming.

The donors gave bone marrow, and they were healthy. CDR1 is LNHDA, CDR2 SQIVND, per germline (reference sequence). The CDR3 sequence is 12 residues long. The V gene lost 4 bases and the J gene lost 7 bases, with 11 bases spanning the gap. Turning to this clone: The antigen is undetermined.

Primers included in the PCR were 60 Vbeta and 13 Jbeta primers. Using immunoSEQ multiplex PCR, the repertoire was profiled, and TCRdb retains in-frame clones only, with some absent. The top ten hold roughly 22% of the sample, which has over 100,000 clones, about four fifths seen once. The receptor's source is a man aged 30 to 39 in good health and CMV-seropositive. The V gene is TRBV19, the J gene TRBJ2-7; D might be TRBD2 (6 bases). The sequencing input was PBMCs. CDR3 DNA sequence: TGTGCCAGTAGTAGAGACAGCGGGGAGCAGTACTTC. Its protein is CASSRDSGEQYF.